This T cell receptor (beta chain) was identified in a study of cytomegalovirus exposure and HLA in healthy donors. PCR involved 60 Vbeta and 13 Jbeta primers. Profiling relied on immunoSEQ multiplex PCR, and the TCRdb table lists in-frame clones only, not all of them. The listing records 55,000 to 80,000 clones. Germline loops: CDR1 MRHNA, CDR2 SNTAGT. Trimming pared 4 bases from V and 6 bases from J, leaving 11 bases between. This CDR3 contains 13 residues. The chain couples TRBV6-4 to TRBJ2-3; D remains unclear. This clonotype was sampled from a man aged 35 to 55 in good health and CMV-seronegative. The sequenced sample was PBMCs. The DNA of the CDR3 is TGTGCCAGCAGTGTTCGGGTTCTGGATACGCAGTATTTT. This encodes CASSVRVLDTQYF.